This T cell receptor (beta chain) was sequenced in a study of T-cell memory formation after mild COVID-19. The overall study: TCR clusters were largely donor specific. General study findings and limits: There was a balanced CD4/CD8 profile in clones contracting day 15 to 85, and later expanders leaned CD4+.

Constant-segment-primed 5'RACE gave TCR alpha and TCR beta cDNA libraries with sample barcodes and UMIs. TCRdb re-derived calls from the 5' RACE reads in MiXCR, one entry per CDR3 protein. Of 200,000 to 250,000 distinct CDR3 sequences in the sample, over 15% were seen once. Many counts were recorded for this clonotype. Antigen: not known. The germline CDR1 and CDR2 sequences are KGHSY and FQNENV. Trimming took off 0 bases at V and 7 bases at J, with 12 bases between the two ends. CDR3 length: 15 amino acids. This receptor was obtained from an adult woman who had mild COVID-19 (a few samples of this study predate the infection). Cell type and time point are not known. Material: PBMCs or a T cell subset sorted from them (not recorded which). J is TRBJ1-4 and V is TRBV16; D is uncertain. The CDR3: CASSQSGRKGEKLFF. CDR3 in DNA: TGTGCCAGCAGCCAATCCGGGAGGAAAGGTGAAAAACTGTTTTTT.